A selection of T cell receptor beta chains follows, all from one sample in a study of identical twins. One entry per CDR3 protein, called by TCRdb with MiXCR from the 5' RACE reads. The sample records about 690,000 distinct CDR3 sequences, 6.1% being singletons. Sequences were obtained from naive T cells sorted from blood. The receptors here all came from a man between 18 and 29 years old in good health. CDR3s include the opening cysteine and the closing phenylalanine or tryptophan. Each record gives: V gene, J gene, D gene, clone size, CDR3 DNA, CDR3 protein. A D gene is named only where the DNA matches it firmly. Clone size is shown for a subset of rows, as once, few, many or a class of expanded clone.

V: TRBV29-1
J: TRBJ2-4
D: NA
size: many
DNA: TGCAGCGTTGAGGGGCCGCTAGCCAAAAACATTCAGTACTTC
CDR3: CSVEGPLAKNIQYF

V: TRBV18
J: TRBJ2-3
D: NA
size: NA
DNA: TGTGCCAGCTCACCCGTGATAGCGTCTTCCACAGATACGCAGTATTTT
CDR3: CASSPVIASSTDTQYF

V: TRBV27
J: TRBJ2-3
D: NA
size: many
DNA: TGTGCCAGCAGTTCCCCAACAGGGGGAGGGAGCACAGATACGCAGTATTTT
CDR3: CASSSPTGGGSTDTQYF

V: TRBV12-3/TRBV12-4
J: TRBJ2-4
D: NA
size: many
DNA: TGTGCCAGCAGTTCTGGCTCGGGGACTCGGAACATTCAGTACTTC
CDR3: CASSSGSGTRNIQYF

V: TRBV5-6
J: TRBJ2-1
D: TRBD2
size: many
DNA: TGTGCCAGCAGCGAGGGGACTAGCGGAGGCCTCTACAATGAGCAGTTCTTC
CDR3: CASSEGTSGGLYNEQFF

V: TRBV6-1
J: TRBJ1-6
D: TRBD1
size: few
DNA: TGTGCCAACCGGGACAGGGGCGGATATAATTCACCCCTCCACTTT
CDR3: CANRDRGGYNSPLHF

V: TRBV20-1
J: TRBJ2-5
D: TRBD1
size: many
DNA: TGCAGTACCGGGACAGGGGAGACCCAGTACTTC
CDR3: CSTGTGETQYF

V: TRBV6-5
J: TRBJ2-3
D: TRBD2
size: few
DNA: TGTGCCAGCAGTTACCGGCGGGAGAGTTCAGATACGCAGTATTTT
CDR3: CASSYRRESSDTQYF

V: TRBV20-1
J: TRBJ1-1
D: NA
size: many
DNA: TGCAGTGCTAGATCCGACGGCATGAACACTGAAGCTTTCTTT
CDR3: CSARSDGMNTEAFF

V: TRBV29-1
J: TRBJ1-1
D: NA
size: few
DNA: TGCAGCGTCGTCGGGCCGTCCATAGGAGCTTTCTTT
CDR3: CSVVGPSIGAFF

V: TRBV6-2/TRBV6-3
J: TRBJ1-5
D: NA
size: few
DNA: TGTGCCAGCATCCCGGGAAAGGGGTCAACCAATCAGCCCCAGCATTTT
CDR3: CASIPGKGSTNQPQHF

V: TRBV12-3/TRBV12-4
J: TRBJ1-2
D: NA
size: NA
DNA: TGTGCCAGCAGTTTAAGTGGGCCCCCGTCGGGCTACACCTTC
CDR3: CASSLSGPPSGYTF

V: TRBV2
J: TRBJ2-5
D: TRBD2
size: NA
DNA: TGTGCCAGCAGTGGGTTAGGACTAGCGGGAATGGAGACCCAGTACTTC
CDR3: CASSGLGLAGMETQYF

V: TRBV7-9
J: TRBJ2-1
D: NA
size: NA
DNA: TGTGCCAGCAGCCCCGGACTCCTCAATGAGCAGTTCTTC
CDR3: CASSPGLLNEQFF

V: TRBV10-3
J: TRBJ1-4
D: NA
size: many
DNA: TGTGCCATCAGTGAGTGGGGTAATGAAAAACTGTTTTTT
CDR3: CAISEWGNEKLFF

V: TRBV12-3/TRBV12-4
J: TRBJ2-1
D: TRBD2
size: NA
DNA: TGTGCCAGCAGTTTGAGTACTAGCGGATTAAATGAGCAGTTCTTC
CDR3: CASSLSTSGLNEQFF

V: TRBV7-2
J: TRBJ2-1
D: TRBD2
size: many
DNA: TGTGCCAGCAGCTTAGCCCCCGGGACTAGATCCTACAATGAGCAGTTCTTC
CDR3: CASSLAPGTRSYNEQFF

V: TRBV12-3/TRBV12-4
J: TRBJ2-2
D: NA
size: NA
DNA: TGTGCCAGCAGCACCGCGGGACGGATCGGCAGGGAGCTGTTTTTT
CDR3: CASSTAGRIGRELFF

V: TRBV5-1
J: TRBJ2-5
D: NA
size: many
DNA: TGCGCCAGCAGCCCGGCAATTCAAGAGACCCAGTACTTC
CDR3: CASSPAIQETQYF

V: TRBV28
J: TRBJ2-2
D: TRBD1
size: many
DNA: TGTGCCAGCAGTACCTGGACAGGGATGAACACCGGGGAGCTGTTTTTT
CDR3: CASSTWTGMNTGELFF

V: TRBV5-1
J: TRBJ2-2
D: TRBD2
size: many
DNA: TGCGCCAGCAGCTTGGTAGGGACTAGCTACACCGGGGAGCTGTTTTTT
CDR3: CASSLVGTSYTGELFF

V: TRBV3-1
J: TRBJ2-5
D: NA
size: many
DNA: TGTGCCAGCAGCCAAGATCGGAGGGAGACCCAGTACTTC
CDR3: CASSQDRRETQYF

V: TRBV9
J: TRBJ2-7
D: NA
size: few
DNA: TGTGCCAGCGCCCTTGGAGGGACCAACTACGAGCAGTACTTC
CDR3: CASALGGTNYEQYF

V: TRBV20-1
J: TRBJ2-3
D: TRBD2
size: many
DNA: TGCAGTGCTAGAGGGACTAGCGGGAGGGCTAGGGATACGCAGTATTTT
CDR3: CSARGTSGRARDTQYF

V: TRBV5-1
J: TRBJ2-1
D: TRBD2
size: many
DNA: TGCGCCAGCGTCCTAGCGGGAATCGATGAGCAGTTCTTC
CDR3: CASVLAGIDEQFF

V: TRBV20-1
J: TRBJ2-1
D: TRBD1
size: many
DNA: TGCAGTGCTTTCCGGGACAGCAATGAGCAGTTCTTC
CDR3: CSAFRDSNEQFF

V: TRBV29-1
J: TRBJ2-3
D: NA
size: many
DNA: TGCAGCGTTGAGGAGGGCCCAGATACGCAGTATTTT
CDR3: CSVEEGPDTQYF

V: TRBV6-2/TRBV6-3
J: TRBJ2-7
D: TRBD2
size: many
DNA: TGTGCCAGCAGTTACCGGCGGGAGTCAGGGTACGAGCAGTACTTC
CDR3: CASSYRRESGYEQYF

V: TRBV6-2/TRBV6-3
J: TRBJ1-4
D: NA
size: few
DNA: TGTGCCAGCAGACCTACAGGGTCAGGTGAAAAACTGTTTTTT
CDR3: CASRPTGSGEKLFF

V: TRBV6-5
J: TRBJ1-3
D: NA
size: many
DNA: TGTGCCAGCAGTTACTGGCCTACCTCTGGAAACACCATATATTTT
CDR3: CASSYWPTSGNTIYF

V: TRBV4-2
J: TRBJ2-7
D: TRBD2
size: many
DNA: TGTGCCAGCAGCAATTGGAAGCTAGCGGGGTACGAGCAGTACTTC
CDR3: CASSNWKLAGYEQYF

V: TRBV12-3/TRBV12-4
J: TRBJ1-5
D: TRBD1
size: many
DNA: TGTGCCAGCAGTTTAGACAGGGGAAAGCCCCAGCATTTT
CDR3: CASSLDRGKPQHF

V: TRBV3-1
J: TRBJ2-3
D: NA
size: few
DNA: TGTGCCAGCAGCCAAGAGTGGAGCACAGATACGCAGTATTTT
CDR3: CASSQEWSTDTQYF

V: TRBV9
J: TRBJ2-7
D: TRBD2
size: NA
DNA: TGTGCCAGCAGCGTAGAGGCGGCTAGCGGGAGGGCCCACTACGAGCAGTACTTC
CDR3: CASSVEAASGRAHYEQYF

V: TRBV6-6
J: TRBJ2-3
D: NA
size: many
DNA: TGTGCCAGCAGCCCCGCCCCCACAGATACGCAGTATTTT
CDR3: CASSPAPTDTQYF

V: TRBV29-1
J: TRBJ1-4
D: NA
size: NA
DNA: TGCAGCGTTGTCCTAGGGACAAGTAATGAAAAACTGTTTTTT
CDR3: CSVVLGTSNEKLFF

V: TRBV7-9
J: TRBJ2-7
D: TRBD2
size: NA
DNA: TGTGCCAGCAGCGCTAGCGGGAGAGGGGAGCAGTACTTC
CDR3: CASSASGRGEQYF

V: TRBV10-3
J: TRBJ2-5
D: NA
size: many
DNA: TGTGCCATCAGGAGGGGGAGAGGAGAGACCCAGTACTTC
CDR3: CAIRRGRGETQYF